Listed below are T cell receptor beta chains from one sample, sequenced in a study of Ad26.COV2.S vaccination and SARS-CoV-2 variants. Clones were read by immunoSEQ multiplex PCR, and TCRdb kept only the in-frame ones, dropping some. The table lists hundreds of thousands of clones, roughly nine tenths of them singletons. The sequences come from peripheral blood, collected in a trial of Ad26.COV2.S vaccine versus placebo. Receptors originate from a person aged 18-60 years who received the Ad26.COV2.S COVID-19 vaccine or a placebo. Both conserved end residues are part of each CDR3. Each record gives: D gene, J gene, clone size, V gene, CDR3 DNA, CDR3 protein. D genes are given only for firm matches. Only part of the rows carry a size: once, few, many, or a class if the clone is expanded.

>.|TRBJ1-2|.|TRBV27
TGTGCCAGCAGTTTCAGACCCGACAGCTATGGCTACACCTTC
CASSFRPDSYGYTF
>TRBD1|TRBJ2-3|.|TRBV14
TGTGCCAGCAGCTCCGACAGGGGGTTCACAGATACGCAGTATTTT
CASSSDRGFTDTQYF
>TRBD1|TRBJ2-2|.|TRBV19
TGTGCCAGCAGACAGGGGACGAACACCGGGGAGCTGTTTTTT
CASRQGTNTGELFF
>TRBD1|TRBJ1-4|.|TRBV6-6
TGTGCCAGCAGTGACTCCGGACAGGGAGGCGAAAAACTGTTTTTT
CASSDSGQGGEKLFF
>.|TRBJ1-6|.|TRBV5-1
TGCGCCAGCAGCATCGGGACGGATTCACCCCTCCACTTT
CASSIGTDSPLHF
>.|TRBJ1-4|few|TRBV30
TGTGCCTGGAGCTGGGGTAAAGGGGAAAAACTGTTTTTT
CAWSWGKGEKLFF
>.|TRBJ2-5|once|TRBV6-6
TGTGCCAGCAGTTTTGGACGTCGTCAAGAGACCCAGTACTTC
CASSFGRRQETQYF
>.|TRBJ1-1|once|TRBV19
TGTGCCAGTAGTCTCTACGACAGGTTTGCTTTCTTT
CASSLYDRFAFF
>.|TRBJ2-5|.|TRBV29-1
TGCAGCGTTGGGACTACCCAAGAGACCCAGTACTTC
CSVGTTQETQYF
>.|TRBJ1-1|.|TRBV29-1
TGCAGCGTTGAAGGAGGGGGTACCACTGAAGCTTTCTTT
CSVEGGGTTEAFF
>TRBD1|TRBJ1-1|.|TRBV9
TGTGCCAGCCGCATAATGGGGACAGGGATCCCTGAAGCTTTCTTT
CASRIMGTGIPEAFF
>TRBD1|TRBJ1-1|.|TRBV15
TGTGCCACCAGCAGAGATCTGGGGACAGTCTTCACTGAAGCTTTCTTT
CATSRDLGTVFTEAFF
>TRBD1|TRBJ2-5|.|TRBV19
TGTGCCAGTAGTACTGGACAGGGCGAGACCCAGTACTTC
CASSTGQGETQYF
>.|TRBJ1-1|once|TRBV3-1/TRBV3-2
TGTGCCAGCAGCCTGGAACCGCGGACGAACACTGAAGCTTTCTTT
CASSLEPRTNTEAFF
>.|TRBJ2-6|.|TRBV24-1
TGTGCCACCAGTGACCGGCAGAGCTCTGGGGCCAACGTCCTGACTTTC
CATSDRQSSGANVLTF
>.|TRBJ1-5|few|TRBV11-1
TGTGCCAGCAGCTTAAGAATGGATCAGCCCCAGCATTTT
CASSLRMDQPQHF
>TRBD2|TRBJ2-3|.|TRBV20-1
TGCAGTGCTAGTCGCGGGGGGTGGACAGATACGCAGTATTTT
CSASRGGWTDTQYF